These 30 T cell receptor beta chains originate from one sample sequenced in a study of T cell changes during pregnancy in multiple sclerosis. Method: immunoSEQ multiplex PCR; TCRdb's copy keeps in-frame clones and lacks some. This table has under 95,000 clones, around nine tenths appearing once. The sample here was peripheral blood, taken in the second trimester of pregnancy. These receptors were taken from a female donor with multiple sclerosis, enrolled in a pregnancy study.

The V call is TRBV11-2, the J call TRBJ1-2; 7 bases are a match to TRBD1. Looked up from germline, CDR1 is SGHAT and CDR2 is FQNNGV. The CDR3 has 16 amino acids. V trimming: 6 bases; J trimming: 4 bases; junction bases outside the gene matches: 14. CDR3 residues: CASRENQGGPSYGYTF. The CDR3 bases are TGTGCCAGCAGAGAGAACCAAGGGGGCCCCTCCTATGGCTACACCTTC.

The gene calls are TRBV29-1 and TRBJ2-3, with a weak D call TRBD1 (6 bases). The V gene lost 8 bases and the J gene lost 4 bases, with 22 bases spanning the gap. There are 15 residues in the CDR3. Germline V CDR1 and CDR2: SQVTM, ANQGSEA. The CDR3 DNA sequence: TGCAGCACACGACTCACAGGGCTCGGCCCAGATACGCAGTATTTT. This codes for CSTRLTGLGPDTQYF.

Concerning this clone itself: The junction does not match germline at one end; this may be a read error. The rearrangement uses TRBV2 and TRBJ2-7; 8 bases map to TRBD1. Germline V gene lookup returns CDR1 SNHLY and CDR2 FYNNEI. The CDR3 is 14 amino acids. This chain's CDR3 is CASREGTGSYEQYF. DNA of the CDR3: TGTGCCAGCAGGGAAGGGACAGGCTCCTACGAGCAGTACTTC.

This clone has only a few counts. The CDR3 DNA follows: TGTGCCAGCAGTAATCTAGAACCGGGGACCCAGTACTTC. This sequence encodes CASSNLEPGTQYF. The chain links TRBV6-1 to TRBJ2-5; D is ambiguous. Germline V gene lookup returns CDR1 MNHNS and CDR2 SASEGT. The CDR3 is 13 residues long. Trimming removed 5 bases from V and 7 bases from J, with 14 bases in between.

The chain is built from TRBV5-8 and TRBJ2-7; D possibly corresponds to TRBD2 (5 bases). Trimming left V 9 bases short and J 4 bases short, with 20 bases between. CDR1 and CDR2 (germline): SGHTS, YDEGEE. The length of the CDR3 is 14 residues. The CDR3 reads CATNQRGVGYEQYF. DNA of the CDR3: TGTGCCACCAATCAACGGGGTGTAGGGTACGAGCAGTACTTC.

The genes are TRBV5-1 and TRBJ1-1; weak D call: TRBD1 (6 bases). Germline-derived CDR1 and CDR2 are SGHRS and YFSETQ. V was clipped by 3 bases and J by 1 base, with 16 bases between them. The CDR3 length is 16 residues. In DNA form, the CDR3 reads TGCGCCAGCAGCTGGGGCCAGGGGCACCCGAACACTGAAGCTTTCTTT. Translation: CASSWGQGHPNTEAFF.

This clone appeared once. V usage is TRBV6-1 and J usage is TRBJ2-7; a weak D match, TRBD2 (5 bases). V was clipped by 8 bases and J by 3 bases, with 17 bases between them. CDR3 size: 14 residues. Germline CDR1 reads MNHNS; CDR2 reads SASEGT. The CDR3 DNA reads TGTGCCAGCCGGGGTTTCCTCGGGCTCTACGAGCAGTACTTC. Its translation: CASRGFLGLYEQYF.

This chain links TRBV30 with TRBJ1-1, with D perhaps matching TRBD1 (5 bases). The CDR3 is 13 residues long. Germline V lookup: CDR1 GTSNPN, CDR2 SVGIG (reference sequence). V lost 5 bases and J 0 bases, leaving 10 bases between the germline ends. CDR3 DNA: TGTGCCTGGGGGAGGGACGTGAACACTGAAGCTTTCTTT. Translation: CAWGRDVNTEAFF.

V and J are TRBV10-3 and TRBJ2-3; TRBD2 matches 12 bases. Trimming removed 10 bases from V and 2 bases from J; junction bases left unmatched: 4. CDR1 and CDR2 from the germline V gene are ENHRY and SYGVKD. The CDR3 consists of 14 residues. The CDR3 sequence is CATLAGGPTDTQYF. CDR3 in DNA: TGTGCCACCCTAGCGGGAGGGCCCACAGATACGCAGTATTTT.

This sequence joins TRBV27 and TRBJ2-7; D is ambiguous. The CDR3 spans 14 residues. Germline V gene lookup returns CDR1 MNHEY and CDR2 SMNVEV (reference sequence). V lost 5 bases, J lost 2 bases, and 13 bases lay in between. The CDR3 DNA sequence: TGTGCCAGCAGTCCCGGCACGACTGCCTACGAGCAGTACTTC. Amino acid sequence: CASSPGTTAYEQYF.

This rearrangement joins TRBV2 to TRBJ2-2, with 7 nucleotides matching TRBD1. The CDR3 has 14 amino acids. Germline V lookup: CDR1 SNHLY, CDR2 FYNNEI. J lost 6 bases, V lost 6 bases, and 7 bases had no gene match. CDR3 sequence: CASRRDRGPGELFF. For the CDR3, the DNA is TGTGCCAGCAGAAGGGACAGAGGGCCCGGGGAGCTGTTTTTT.

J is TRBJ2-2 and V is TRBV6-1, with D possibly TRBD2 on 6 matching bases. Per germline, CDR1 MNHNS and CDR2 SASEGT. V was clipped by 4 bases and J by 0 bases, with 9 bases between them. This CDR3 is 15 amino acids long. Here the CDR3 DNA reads TGTGCCAGCAGTGCGGGACTCGCGAACACCGGGGAGCTGTTTTTT. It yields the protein CASSAGLANTGELFF.

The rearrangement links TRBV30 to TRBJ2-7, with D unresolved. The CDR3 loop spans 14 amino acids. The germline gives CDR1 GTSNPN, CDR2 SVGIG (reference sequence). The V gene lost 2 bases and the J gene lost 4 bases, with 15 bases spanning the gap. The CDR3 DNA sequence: TGTGCCTGGAGTTCTGGTTCAGGCAGTTACGAGCAGTACTTC. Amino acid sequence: CAWSSGSGSYEQYF. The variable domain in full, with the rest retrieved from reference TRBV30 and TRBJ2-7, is SQTIHQWPATLVQPVGSPLSLECTVEGTSNPNLYWYRQAAGRGLQLLFYSVGIGQISSEVPQNLSASRPQDRQFILSSKKLLLSDSGFYLCAWSSGSGSYEQYFGPGTRLTVT.

This CDR3 is CASSQDRALYNSPLHF. The CDR3 bases are TGTGCCAGCAGCCAAGACAGGGCACTCTATAATTCACCCCTCCACTTT. The gene calls are TRBV7-9 and TRBJ1-6; TRBD1 matches at 7 bases. In germline, CDR1 is SEHNR, CDR2 FQNEAQ (reference sequence). Trimming took 5 bases from V and 3 from J; bases not matched to a gene: 7. The CDR3 extends over 16 amino acids. Supplemented by reference TRBV7-9 and TRBJ1-6, the full variable domain reads DTGVSQNPRHKITKRGQNVTFRCDPISEHNRLYWYRQTLGQGPEFLTYFQNEAQLEKSRLLSDRFSAERPKGSFSTLEIQRTEQGDSAMYLCASSQDRALYNSPLHFGNGTRLTVT.

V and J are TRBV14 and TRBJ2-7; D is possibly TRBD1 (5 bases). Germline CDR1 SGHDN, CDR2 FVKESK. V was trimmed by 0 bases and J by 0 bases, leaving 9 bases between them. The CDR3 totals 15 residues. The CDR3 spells CASSQDQGSSYEQYF. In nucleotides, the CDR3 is TGTGCCAGCAGCCAAGATCAGGGTAGCTCCTACGAGCAGTACTTC.

The CDR3 region is CASSFTSVTDTQYF. CDR3 in DNA: TGTGCCAGCAGCTTCACTAGCGTGACAGATACGCAGTATTTT. The rearrangement links TRBV7-9 to TRBJ2-3; 7 bases align to TRBD2. CDR3 length equals 14 residues. J was trimmed by 3 bases and V by 3 bases; bases with no gene match: 3. Germline CDR1 is SEHNR and CDR2 is FQNEAQ (reference sequence).

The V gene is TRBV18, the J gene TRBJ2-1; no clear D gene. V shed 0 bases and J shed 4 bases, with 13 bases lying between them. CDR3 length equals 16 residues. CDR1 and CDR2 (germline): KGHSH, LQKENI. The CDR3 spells CASSPPVIRVYNEQFF. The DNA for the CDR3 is TGTGCCAGCTCACCACCGGTGATAAGAGTATACAATGAGCAGTTCTTC.

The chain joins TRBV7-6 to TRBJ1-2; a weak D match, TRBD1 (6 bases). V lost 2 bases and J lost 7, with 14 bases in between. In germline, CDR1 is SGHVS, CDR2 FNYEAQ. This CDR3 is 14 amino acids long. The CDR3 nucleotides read TGTGCCAGCAGCTTATCAGGGGAAGGTGGTGGCTACACCTTC. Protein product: CASSLSGEGGGYTF.

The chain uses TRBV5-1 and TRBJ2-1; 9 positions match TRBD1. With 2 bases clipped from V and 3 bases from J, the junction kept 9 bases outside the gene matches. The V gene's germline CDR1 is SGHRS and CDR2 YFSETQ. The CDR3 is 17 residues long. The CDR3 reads CASSFGVGGQGYNEQFF. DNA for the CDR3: TGCGCCAGCAGCTTTGGTGTGGGGGGACAGGGCTACAATGAGCAGTTCTTC.

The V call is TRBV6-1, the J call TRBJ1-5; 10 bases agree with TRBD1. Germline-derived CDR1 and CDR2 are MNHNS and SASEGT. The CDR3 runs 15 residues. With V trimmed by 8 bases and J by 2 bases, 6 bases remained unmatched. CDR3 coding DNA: TGTGCCAGCGGAGTGGGGACAGGGGGCAATCAGCCCCAGCATTTT. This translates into CASGVGTGGNQPQHF.

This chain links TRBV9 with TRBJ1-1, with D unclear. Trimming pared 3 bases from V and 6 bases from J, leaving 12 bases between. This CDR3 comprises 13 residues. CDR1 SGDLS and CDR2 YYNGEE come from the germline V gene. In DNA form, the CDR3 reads TGTGCCAGCAGCGCACCGGGGATACCTGAAGCTTTCTTT. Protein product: CASSAPGIPEAFF. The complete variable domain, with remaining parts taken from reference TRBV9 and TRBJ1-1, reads DSGVTQTPKHLITATGQRVTLRCSPRSGDLSVYWYQQSLDQGLQFLIQYYNGEERAKGNILERFSAQQFPDLHSELNLSSLELGDSALYFCASSAPGIPEAFFGQGTRLTVV.

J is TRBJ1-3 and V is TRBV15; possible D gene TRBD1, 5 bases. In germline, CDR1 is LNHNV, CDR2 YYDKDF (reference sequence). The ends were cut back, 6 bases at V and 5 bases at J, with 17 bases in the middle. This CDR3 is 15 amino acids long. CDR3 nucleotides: TGTGCCACCAGAAGACAGCCCCAGGCGCGAAACACCATATATTTT. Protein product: CATRRQPQARNTIYF.

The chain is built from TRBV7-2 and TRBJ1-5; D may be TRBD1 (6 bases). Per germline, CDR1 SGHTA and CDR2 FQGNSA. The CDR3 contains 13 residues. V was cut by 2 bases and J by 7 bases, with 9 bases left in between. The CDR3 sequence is CASSLPGTQPQHF. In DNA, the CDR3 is TGTGCCAGCAGCTTACCGGGGACACAGCCCCAGCATTTT.

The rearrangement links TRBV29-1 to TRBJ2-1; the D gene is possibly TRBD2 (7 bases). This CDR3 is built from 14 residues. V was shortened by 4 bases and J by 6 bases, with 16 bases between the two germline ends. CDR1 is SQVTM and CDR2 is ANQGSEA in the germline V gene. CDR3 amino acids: CSVVGGGRLNEQFF. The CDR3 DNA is TGCAGCGTTGTGGGCGGGGGCAGGCTCAATGAGCAGTTCTTC.

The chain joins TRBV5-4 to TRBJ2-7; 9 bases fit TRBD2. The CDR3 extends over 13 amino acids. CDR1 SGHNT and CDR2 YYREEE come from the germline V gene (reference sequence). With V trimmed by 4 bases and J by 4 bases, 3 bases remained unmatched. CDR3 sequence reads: CASSRSGSYEQYF. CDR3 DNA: TGTGCCAGCAGCCGTAGCGGGAGTTACGAGCAGTACTTC.

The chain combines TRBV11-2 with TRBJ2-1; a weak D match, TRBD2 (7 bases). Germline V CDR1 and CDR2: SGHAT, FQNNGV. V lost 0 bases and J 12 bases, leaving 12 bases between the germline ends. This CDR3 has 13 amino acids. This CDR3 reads CASSLDLGGRQFF. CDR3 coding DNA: TGTGCCAGCAGCTTAGATTTGGGGGGGCGGCAGTTCTTC.

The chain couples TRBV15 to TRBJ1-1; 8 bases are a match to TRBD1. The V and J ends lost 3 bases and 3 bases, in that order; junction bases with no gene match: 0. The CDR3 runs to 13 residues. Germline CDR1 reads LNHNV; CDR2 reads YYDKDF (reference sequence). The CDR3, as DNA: TGTGCCACCAGCAGGGACAGGGACACTGAAGCTTTCTTT. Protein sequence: CATSRDRDTEAFF.

The CDR3 DNA is TGTGCCAGAAGCTCCACAGGGCCATTCTTTAATTCACCCCTCCACTTT. Its translation is CARSSTGPFFNSPLHF. The chain recombines TRBV5-3 with TRBJ1-6; the D gene is possibly TRBD1 (6 bases). TRBV5-3 is recorded as an ORF, its role being uncertain. This CDR3 contains 16 residues. Deletions cut 3 bases from V and 6 bases from J, with 16 bases between.

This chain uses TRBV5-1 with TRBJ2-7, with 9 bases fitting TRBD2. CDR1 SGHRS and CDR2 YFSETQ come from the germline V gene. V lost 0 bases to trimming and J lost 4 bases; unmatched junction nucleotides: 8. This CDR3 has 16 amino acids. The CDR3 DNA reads TGCGCCAGCAGCTTGGCTTCCAGCGGGAGGTCTTACGAGCAGTACTTC. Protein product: CASSLASSGRSYEQYF.

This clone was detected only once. The CDR3 reads CASSQVGRDRYEKLFF. CDR3 sequence (DNA): TGCGCCAGCAGCCAAGTCGGTCGGGACAGATACGAAAAACTGTTTTTT. V gene TRBV4-1 combines with J gene TRBJ1-4; 7 bases match TRBD1. CDR1 and CDR2 from the germline V gene are MGHRA and YSYEKL. CDR3 length equals 16 residues. V shed 1 base, J shed 8 bases, and the junction held 10 bases outside the gene matches.